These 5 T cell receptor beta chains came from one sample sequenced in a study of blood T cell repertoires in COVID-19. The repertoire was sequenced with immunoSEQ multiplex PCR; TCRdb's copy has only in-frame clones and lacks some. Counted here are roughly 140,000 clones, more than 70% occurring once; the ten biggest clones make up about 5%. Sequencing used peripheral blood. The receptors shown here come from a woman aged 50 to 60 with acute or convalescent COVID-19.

The CDR3 loop reads CASSQVGGDSPLHF. CDR3 DNA sequence: TGTGCCAGCAGCCAAGTGGGGGGGGACTCACCCCTCCACTTT. The chain combines TRBV3-1 (or the pseudogene TRBV3-2) with TRBJ1-6; maybe TRBD1 (5 bases). Per germline, CDR1 LGHDT and CDR2 YNNKEL (reference sequence). The CDR3 is 14 residues long. Trimming removed 1 base from V and 10 bases from J, with 11 bases in between.

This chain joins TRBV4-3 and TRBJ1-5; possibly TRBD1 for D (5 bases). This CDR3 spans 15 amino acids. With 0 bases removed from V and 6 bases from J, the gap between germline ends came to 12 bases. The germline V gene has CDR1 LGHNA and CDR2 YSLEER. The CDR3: CASSQDSGGRQPQHF. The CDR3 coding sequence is TGCGCCAGCAGCCAAGATTCGGGGGGACGTCAGCCCCAGCATTTT.

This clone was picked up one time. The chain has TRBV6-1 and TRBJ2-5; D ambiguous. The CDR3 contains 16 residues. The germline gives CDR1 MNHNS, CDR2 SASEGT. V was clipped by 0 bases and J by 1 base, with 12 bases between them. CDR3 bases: TGTGCCAGCAGTGAAGCGTCGGGTATGGGCCAAGAGACCCAGTACTTC. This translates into CASSEASGMGQETQYF.

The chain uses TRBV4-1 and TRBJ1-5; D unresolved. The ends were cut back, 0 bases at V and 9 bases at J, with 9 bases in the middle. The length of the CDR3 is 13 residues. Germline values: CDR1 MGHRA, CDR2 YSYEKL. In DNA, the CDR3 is TGCGCCAGCAGCCAAGATATGAGGTCGCCCCAGCATTTT. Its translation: CASSQDMRSPQHF.

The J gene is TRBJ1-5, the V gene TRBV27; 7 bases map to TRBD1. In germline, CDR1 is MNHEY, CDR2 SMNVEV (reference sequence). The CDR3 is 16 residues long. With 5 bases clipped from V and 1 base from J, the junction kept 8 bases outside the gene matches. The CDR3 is CASSALQGMSNQPQHF. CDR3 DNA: TGTGCCAGCAGTGCCCTACAGGGGATGAGCAATCAGCCCCAGCATTTT.